Shown below are 2 T cell receptor beta chains from a single sample sequenced in a study of CD8+ T cells in alopecia areata. cDNA serving as the sequencing template came from extracted, reverse transcribed RNA. Assay: immunoSEQ multiplex PCR; the TCRdb copy retains only in-frame clones and omits some. The sample holds about 270,000 clones, and no clone turns up only once. Combined cutaneous lymph node cells underwent sorting by CD4, CD8alpha, NKG2D, NKG2ACE and additional markers. Sequenced input: CD4+ T cells sorted from a lymph node. These TCRs come from a C3H/HeJ mouse with alopecia areata. The mouse strain carries the MHC haplotype H2-k.

This clone was counted only a few times. Each gene name is a mouse one. The read falls 4 residues short of the CDR3 end, and the missing part is taken from the germline J gene. At the DNA level, this CDR3 is encoded by other sequences in the same sample as well. This chain links TRBV14 with TRBJ2-1; weak D call: TRBD2 (6 bases). The germline gives CDR1 SGHDT, CDR2 FRDEAV. The CDR3 is 14 amino acids. V was trimmed by 0 bases and J by 3 bases, leaving 7 bases between them. CDR3 in amino acids: CASSFWGVYAEQFF. The CDR3 DNA, read in part, is TGTGCCAGCAGTTTCTGGGGGGTCTATGCT.

With respect to this clone: Gene names and germline refer to mouse. From the germline J gene comes the end of the CDR3, since the read stops 4 residues before it. The V call is TRBV13-1, the J call TRBJ1-2; D perhaps matches TRBD1 (6 bases). The germline V gene has CDR1 NSHNY and CDR2 SYGAGN. V was pared by 5 bases and J by 1 base, with 12 bases between. The CDR3 sequence is 14 residues long. Partial CDR3 DNA: TGTGCCAGCAGGGGGGGCGCAGAAAACTCC. Amino acids: CASRGGAENS. The full CDR3 protein reads CASRGGAENSDYTF.